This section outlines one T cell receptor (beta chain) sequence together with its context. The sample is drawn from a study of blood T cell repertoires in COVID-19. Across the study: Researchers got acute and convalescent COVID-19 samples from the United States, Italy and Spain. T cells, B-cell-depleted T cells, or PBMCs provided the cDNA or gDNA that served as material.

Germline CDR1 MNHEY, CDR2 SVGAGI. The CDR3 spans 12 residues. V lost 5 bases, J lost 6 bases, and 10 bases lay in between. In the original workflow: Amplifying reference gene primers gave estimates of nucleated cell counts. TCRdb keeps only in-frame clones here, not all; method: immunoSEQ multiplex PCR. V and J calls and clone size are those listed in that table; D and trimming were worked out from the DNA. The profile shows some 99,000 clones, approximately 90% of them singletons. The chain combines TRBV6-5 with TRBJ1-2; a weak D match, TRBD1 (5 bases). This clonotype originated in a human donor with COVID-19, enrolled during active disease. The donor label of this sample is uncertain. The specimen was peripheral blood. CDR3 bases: TGTGCCAGCAGTCCGACAGACAATGGCTACACCTTC. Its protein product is CASSPTDNGYTF.